One sample yielded the 29 T cell receptor beta chains listed below, sequenced in a study of T-cell memory formation after mild COVID-19. A single record per CDR3 protein comes from TCRdb applying MiXCR to the 5' RACE reads. The table lists about 440,000 distinct CDR3 sequences, 15% to 25% of them singletons. Source material: PBMCs or a T cell subset sorted from them (not recorded which). All receptors come from an adult woman who had mild COVID-19 (a few samples of this study predate the infection). Cell type and time point are not known.

The sample holds a few counts of this clonotype. The V gene is TRBV5-4, the J gene TRBJ1-1, with D maybe TRBD1 (5 bases). The CDR3 has 14 amino acids. Deletions cut 4 bases from V and 7 bases from J, with 17 bases between. Germline assignment: CDR1 SGHNT and CDR2 YYREEE (reference sequence). Here the CDR3 DNA reads TGTGCCAGCAGCCTACGGGACTTTAGGGTTGAAGCTTTCTTT. It encodes CASSLRDFRVEAFF. Full variable domain (rest looked up from reference TRBV5-4 and TRBJ1-1): ETGVTQSPTHLIKTRGQQVTLRCSSQSGHNTVSWYQQALGQGPQFIFQYYREEENGRGNFPPRFSGLQFPNYSSELNVNALELDDSALYLCASSLRDFRVEAFFGQGTRLTVV.

This clonotype showed up just a few times. V is TRBV20-1 and J is TRBJ1-5; tentatively, D is TRBD1 (6 bases). V was clipped by 3 bases and J by 0 bases, with 12 bases between them. CDR3 length: 15 residues. CDR1 and CDR2 (germline): DFQATT, SNEGSKA (reference sequence). CDR3 in amino acids: CSARVGAYSNQPQHF. For the CDR3, the DNA is TGCAGTGCTAGGGTGGGGGCTTATAGCAATCAGCCCCAGCATTTT.

V and J are TRBV7-9 and TRBJ2-1; 9 bases agree with TRBD2. CDR1 and CDR2 from the germline V gene are SEHNR and FQNEAQ (reference sequence). Trimming at V came to 0 bases and at J to 12 bases, leaving 18 bases not matched to a gene. The CDR3 has 18 amino acids. CDR3: CASSLAPTAGGPANRQFF. DNA for the CDR3: TGTGCCAGCAGCTTAGCCCCGACCGCGGGAGGGCCCGCTAATCGGCAGTTCTTC. Together with reference TRBV7-9 and TRBJ2-1, the CDR3 gives the full variable domain: DTGVSQNPRHKITKRGQNVTFRCDPISEHNRLYWYRQTLGQGPEFLTYFQNEAQLEKSRLLSDRFSAERPKGSFSTLEIQRTEQGDSAMYLCASSLAPTAGGPANRQFFGPGTRLTVL.

This clonotype was observed a few times. As DNA, the CDR3 is TGCGCCAGCAGCCGACTAGCGGTAGGCGGCACAGATACGCAGTATTTT. This gives the protein CASSRLAVGGTDTQYF. V and J are TRBV5-1 and TRBJ2-3, with TRBD2 matching over 9 bases. The CDR3 spans 16 residues. The V gene's germline CDR1 is SGHRS and CDR2 YFSETQ. V was pared by 4 bases and J by 1 base, with 7 bases of the junction left unmatched.

The rearrangement uses TRBV12-3 or TRBV12-4 and TRBJ2-4, with TRBD2 identical over 8 bases. The CDR3 spans 16 residues. The trim removed 2 bases at V and 2 bases at J, leaving 5 bases unmatched. For the CDR3, the DNA is TGTGCCAGCAGTTTATCCAGCGGGGGAACCAAAAACATTCAGTACTTC. The encoded protein is CASSLSSGGTKNIQYF.

The sample holds a few counts of this clonotype. This rearrangement joins TRBV18 to TRBJ2-1; 8 nucleotides agree with TRBD1. Germline trimming cut 4 bases from V and 8 bases from J; bases unmatched to any gene: 10. CDR3 length equals 15 residues. Germline V gene data show CDR1 as KGHSH and CDR2 as LQKENI. The CDR3 nucleotides read TGTGCCAGCTCACTCGGACAGGGCTTTAGCGATGAGCAGTTCTTC. Its translation is CASSLGQGFSDEQFF.

This clonotype was counted between two and nine times. The rearrangement links TRBV3-1 to TRBJ1-4; D is unclear. Trimming left V 4 bases short and J 0 bases short, with 3 bases between. This CDR3 is built from 13 residues. CDR1 LGHDT and CDR2 YNNKEL come from the germline V gene (reference sequence). CDR3 DNA sequence: TGTGCCAGCAGCCCGACAACTAATGAAAAACTGTTTTTT. Protein: CASSPTTNEKLFF.

The chain couples TRBV11-2 to TRBJ2-7; no clear D. V lost 1 base and J 10 bases, leaving 8 bases between the germline ends. The CDR3 covers 11 residues. The germline CDR1 and CDR2 sequences are SGHAT and FQNNGV. In nucleotides, the CDR3 is TGTGCCAGCAGCTTAGGTCAGACACAGTACTTC. It encodes CASSLGQTQYF.

The V call is TRBV11-1, the J call TRBJ2-2; D may be TRBD1 (6 bases). Germline lookup yields CDR1 SGHAT and CDR2 FQDESV (reference sequence). The CDR3 spans 15 residues. V lost 7 bases to trimming and J lost 5 bases, with 17 bases between them. The CDR3 loop reads CASTEGRGFTGELFF. CDR3 DNA sequence: TGTGCCAGCACCGAGGGCAGGGGATTTACCGGGGAGCTGTTTTTT.

The chain couples TRBV11-3 to TRBJ2-7, with a tentative D call TRBD1 (5 bases). Germline V lookup: CDR1 SGHNT, CDR2 YENEEA. The CDR3 covers 18 residues. The V and J ends lost 3 bases and 5 bases respectively, with 26 bases between them. CDR3 nucleotide sequence: TGTGCCAGCAGCTTCGTCCCATCAGACAGTGTCACCGGTCACGAGCAGTACTTC. It translates to CASSFVPSDSVTGHEQYF.

This clonotype has just a few counts. DNA of the CDR3: TGTGCCAGCAGTGACAGGGGGAGCAATCAGCCCCAGCATTTT. Translating it yields CASSDRGSNQPQHF. This chain connects TRBV2 to TRBJ1-5, with TRBD1 identical over 7 bases. Germline V gene sequence: CDR1 SNHLY, CDR2 FYNNEI. The junction had 0 bases not matched to a gene; V was cut back by 3 bases and J by 1 base. This CDR3 contains 14 residues.

A few counts support this clonotype. The CDR3 sequence: CASTTGRQETQYF. For the CDR3, the DNA is TGTGCCAGCACCACGGGACGGCAAGAGACCCAGTACTTC. The rearrangement uses TRBV7-7 and TRBJ2-5; D may match TRBD1 or TRBD2 (5 bases each). The CDR3 runs 13 residues. The germline V and J ends were trimmed by 7 bases and 2 bases, with 11 bases remaining between them. Per germline, CDR1 SSHAT and CDR2 FNYEAQ (reference sequence).

The rearrangement joins TRBV5-1 to TRBJ1-2, with a weak D call TRBD1 (5 bases). Germline loops: CDR1 SGHRS, CDR2 YFSETQ. This CDR3 spans 14 amino acids. Between the trimmed V and J ends, which lost 4 bases and 3 bases, there was a span of 13 bases. CDR3 nucleotide sequence: TGCGCCAGCAGCGGAGAGGGGCGTTACTATGGCTACACCTTC. Its protein product is CASSGEGRYYGYTF.

This clonotype was seen repeatedly, ten times or more. The chain links TRBV18 to TRBJ1-1; D not resolved. CDR1 is KGHSH and CDR2 is LQKENI in the germline V gene. Trimming shortened V by 2 bases and J by 3 bases, and 7 bases separated the two germline ends. The CDR3 runs 13 residues. The CDR3 reads CASSPMRDTEAFF. For the CDR3, the DNA is TGTGCCAGCTCACCAATGAGGGACACTGAAGCTTTCTTT.

The chain joins TRBV5-1 to TRBJ2-2; 8 bases align to TRBD2. CDR1 and CDR2 (germline): SGHRS, YFSETQ. The CDR3 loop spans 17 amino acids. The junction had 8 bases not matched to a gene; V was cut back by 1 base and J by 3 bases. This CDR3 reads CASSLRSGSWDTGELFF. The CDR3, as DNA: TGCGCCAGCAGCTTGAGGAGCGGGAGTTGGGACACCGGGGAGCTGTTTTTT.

The chain employs TRBV7-2 and TRBJ2-5, with 8 bases fitting TRBD2. Unmatched junction bases numbered 6, after V lost 0 bases and J lost 0 bases. Looked up from germline, CDR1 is SGHTA and CDR2 is FQGNSA. This CDR3 contains 17 residues. The CDR3 DNA sequence: TGTGCCAGCAGCTTAGCGCCCCGCGGGGGGTACCAAGAGACCCAGTACTTC. Amino acids: CASSLAPRGGYQETQYF.

The chain links TRBV6-5 to TRBJ1-4; D uncertain. Trimming cost V 0 bases and J 3 bases, with 8 bases left between them. This CDR3 is built from 15 residues. CDR1 MNHEY and CDR2 SVGAGI come from the germline V gene. CDR3 amino acids: CASSYSLQPNEKLFF. CDR3 nucleotide sequence: TGTGCCAGCAGTTACTCGTTACAGCCTAATGAAAAACTGTTTTTT.

The V gene is TRBV12-1, the J gene TRBJ2-4; the table gives TRBD2 as D, unverified against the DNA. TRBV12-1 is designated a pseudogene. This CDR3 has 16 residues. CDR3: CASSPTGGADKNIQYF. For the CDR3, the DNA is TGTGCCAGCAGTCCAACCGGGGGGGCCGACAAAAACATTCAGTACTTC.

V usage is TRBV4-1 and J usage is TRBJ2-5; a weak D match, TRBD1 (6 bases). From germline, CDR1 is MGHRA and CDR2 YSYEKL. The CDR3 runs to 15 residues. Trimming pared 5 bases from V and 4 bases from J, leaving 17 bases between. The CDR3 region has the DNA TGCGCCAGCAGCGCTCCAACAGGGCCGGGAGAGACCCAGTACTTC. Its protein is CASSAPTGPGETQYF.

This clonotype was detected a few times. The gene calls are TRBV12-3 or TRBV12-4 and TRBJ2-5; D might be TRBD2 (6 bases). The CDR3 contains 13 residues. Trimming cost V 4 bases and J 6 bases, with 12 bases left between them. The CDR3, as DNA: TGTGCCAGCAGTTCCACGGGGGTTAAGACCCAGTACTTC. It codes for CASSSTGVKTQYF.

In its sample, this clonotype was seen a few times. This chain links TRBV27 with TRBJ2-1, with a tentative D call TRBD2 (5 bases). CDR1 is MNHEY, CDR2 SMNVEV, per germline (reference sequence). This CDR3 has 15 amino acids. The germline V and J ends were trimmed by 7 bases and 0 bases, with 13 bases remaining between them. CDR3 nucleotides: TGTGCCAGCACCGACTATGATAGCTCCTACAATGAGCAGTTCTTC. Amino acids: CASTDYDSSYNEQFF.

The rearrangement uses TRBV6-2 or TRBV6-3 and TRBJ2-2, with 8 bases lining up with TRBD1. The CDR3 runs 17 residues. Trimming took 6 bases from V and 2 from J; bases not matched to a gene: 11. Germline CDR1 MNHEY, CDR2 SVGEGT. CDR3 protein: CASSYHEDRVNTGELFF. CDR3 nucleotides: TGTGCCAGCAGCTACCACGAGGACAGGGTTAACACCGGGGAGCTGTTTTTT.

The V and J genes are TRBV18 and TRBJ1-5; D gene uncertain. V dropped 1 base and J dropped 4 bases, with 8 bases sitting between them. The CDR3 consists of 14 residues. Germline V gene sequence: CDR1 KGHSH, CDR2 LQKENI. This CDR3 reads CASSPLDGNQPQHF. CDR3 DNA sequence: TGTGCCAGCTCACCACTCGACGGGAATCAGCCCCAGCATTTT.

The rearrangement links TRBV6-2 or TRBV6-3 to TRBJ2-1; possible D gene TRBD2, 5 bases. This CDR3 region has 12 residues. Germline V gene data show CDR1 as MNHEY and CDR2 as SVGEGT. Trimming stripped 5 bases from V and 7 bases from J, with 9 bases between. The CDR3 nucleotides are TGTGCCAGCAGTACCCCGGGGAATGAGCAGTTCTTC. It specifies CASSTPGNEQFF.

This clonotype was seen repeatedly, ten times or more. The chain combines TRBV18 with TRBJ2-1; 12 bases are a match to TRBD1. V lost 3 bases and J lost 7; bases outside the gene matches: 13. Germline V gives CDR1 KGHSH, CDR2 LQKENI. The CDR3 is made up of 18 amino acids. CDR3 coding DNA: TGTGCCAGCTCACCGAGGCGCCCGGGACAGGGGGCGGGTAATGAGCAGTTCTTC. Translating it yields CASSPRRPGQGAGNEQFF.

The DNA of the CDR3 is TGTGCCAGCAGCGAGACTATAAATTCACCCCTCCACTTT. It is translated as CASSETINSPLHF. The V gene is TRBV7-6, the J gene TRBJ1-6; D is undetermined. V was pared by 5 bases and J by 7 bases, with 9 bases between. The CDR3 has 13 residues. Germline values: CDR1 SGHVS, CDR2 FNYEAQ.

This rearrangement joins TRBV4-2 to TRBJ2-5; 9 bases match TRBD2. The CDR3 runs 16 residues. Germline V gene sequence: CDR1 LGHNA, CDR2 YNFKEQ. V dropped 1 base and J dropped 5; count of bases not matched to a gene: 8. CDR3: CASSQGGGAGAETQYF. CDR3 DNA sequence: TGTGCCAGCAGCCAAGGCGGGGGGGCCGGCGCTGAGACCCAGTACTTC.

The chain carries TRBV21-1 and TRBJ1-1; no DNA check was done on the table's D call, TRBD1. TRBV21-1 is recorded as a pseudogene. CDR3 length equals 17 residues. CDR3 sequence: CASSKRNEGARGTEAFF. The CDR3 DNA reads TGTGCCAGCAGCAAGAGAAACGAGGGGGCCCGGGGGACTGAAGCTTTCTTT.

J is TRBJ2-1 and V is TRBV6-5; 12 bases agree with TRBD1. V was pared by 7 bases and J by 8 bases, with 9 bases of the junction left unmatched. Germline lookup yields CDR1 MNHEY and CDR2 SVGAGI. The CDR3 loop spans 15 amino acids. The CDR3: CASTPRDRGRDEQFF. The DNA for the CDR3 is TGTGCCAGCACCCCCCGGGACAGGGGGCGTGATGAGCAGTTCTTC.